These 20 T cell receptor beta chains came from one sample sequenced in a study of blood T cells in healthy people across ages. Alongside a J-beta primer mix, a sample-barcoded 5' primer served in a second PCR lasting roughly 6 to 11 cycles. MiXCR was run by TCRdb on the 5' RACE reads, yielding one entry per CDR3 protein. Of some 1.6 million distinct CDR3 sequences in the sample, 34% were seen once. What was sequenced was blood. Source of these receptors: a woman aged 25 to 45 in good health.

This clonotype was counted a few times. The chain joins TRBV20-1 to TRBJ2-1; TRBD2 agrees at 8 bases. Germline V gene data show CDR1 as DFQATT and CDR2 as SNEGSKA (reference sequence). This CDR3 has 14 residues. V shed 5 bases and J 4 bases; nucleotides not matched to a gene: 7. As DNA, the CDR3 is TGCAGTGCTCAGGGAGCGGGGGCGTACAATGAGCAGTTCTTC. It translates to CSAQGAGAYNEQFF.

Ten or more counts support this clonotype. A read error may produce the germline difference seen at one junction end. The chain employs TRBV29-1 and TRBJ2-3; 11 bases are a match to TRBD2. The CDR3 runs 15 residues. The germline CDR1 and CDR2 sequences are SQVTM and ANQGSEA. This chain's CDR3 is CSVEGLAGFTDTQYF. For the CDR3, the DNA is TGCAGCGTGGAAGGACTAGCGGGCTTTACAGATACGCAGTATTTT.

This clonotype was picked up many times. V is TRBV4-1 and J is TRBJ2-7, with 10 bases that match TRBD2. The CDR3 consists of 15 residues. The V and J ends lost 4 bases and 4 bases, in that order; junction bases with no gene match: 7. The germline V gene encodes CDR1 MGHRA and CDR2 YSYEKL. The CDR3 coding sequence is TGCGCCAGCAGCCTCGGGACTAGCGAGACTTACGAGCAGTACTTC. Protein product: CASSLGTSETYEQYF.

CDR3 loop: CASSLALPGLEQYF. In DNA form, the CDR3 reads TGTGCCAGCAGCTTAGCCCTCCCCGGGCTCGAGCAGTACTTC. The genes are TRBV7-2 and TRBJ2-4; no clear D. Matching the DNA end better, TRBJ2-7 makes the J call doubtful. The CDR3 is made up of 14 amino acids. CDR1 and CDR2 (germline): SGHTA, FQGNSA.

The chain has TRBV5-1 and TRBJ2-1; a possible D gene is TRBD2 (6 bases). The DNA end is more similar to TRBJ2-7, so the J call may be wrong. The CDR3 covers 15 residues. Germline V lookup: CDR1 SGHRS, CDR2 YFSETQ. The CDR3 DNA is TGCGCCAGCAGCGACTACGGGAGCTCCTACAATGAGCAGTACTTC. It is translated as CASSDYGSSYNEQYF.

The genes are TRBV7-2 and TRBJ2-3, with TRBD2 matching 9 bases. Germline assignment: CDR1 SGHTA and CDR2 FQGNSA. CDR3 length: 17 residues. Unmatched junction bases numbered 7, after V lost 3 bases and J lost 0 bases. DNA of the CDR3: TGTGCCAGCAGCTTCAGGCTAGCGGGATTTAGCACAGATACGCAGTATTTT. Residues: CASSFRLAGFSTDTQYF.

This clonotype has only a few counts. The chain combines TRBV18 with TRBJ1-6; weak D call: TRBD1 (5 bases). The CDR3 consists of 13 residues. V was shortened by 3 bases and J by 11 bases, with 11 bases between the two germline ends. The V gene's germline CDR1 is KGHSH and CDR2 LQKENI. The CDR3 coding sequence is TGTGCCAGCTCACCTTCACAGGAACCACCCCTCCACTTT. This translates into CASSPSQEPPLHF.

This sequence joins TRBV20-1 and TRBJ2-7, with 10 positions matching TRBD1. There are 15 residues in the CDR3. Germline V gene sequence: CDR1 DFQATT, CDR2 SNEGSKA (reference sequence). The V and J ends lost 0 bases and 4 bases, in that order; junction bases with no gene match: 6. CDR3 loop: CSARDTGQGPYEQYF. Here the CDR3 DNA reads TGCAGTGCTAGAGACACGGGACAGGGGCCGTACGAGCAGTACTTC.

The gene calls are TRBV12-3 or TRBV12-4 and TRBJ1-2; D gene ambiguous. The length of the CDR3 is 15 residues. V lost 1 base, J lost 6 bases, and 15 bases lay in between. The CDR3 DNA follows: TGTGCCAGCAGTTTAGGCCCGTGGAGGGATGATGGCTACACCTTC. Protein: CASSLGPWRDDGYTF.

The rearrangement joins TRBV7-9 to TRBJ2-5; 7 bases line up with TRBD2. Losses at the gene ends were 5 bases for V and 7 bases for J; bases not matched to a gene: 7. This CDR3 comprises 13 residues. Germline loops: CDR1 SEHNR, CDR2 FQNEAQ (reference sequence). CDR3 in DNA: TGTGCCAGCAGCCAGGACATAGCGGGGACCCAGTACTTC. Protein: CASSQDIAGTQYF. The whole variable domain, remainder taken from reference TRBV7-9 and TRBJ2-5, is DTGVSQNPRHKITKRGQNVTFRCDPISEHNRLYWYRQTLGQGPEFLTYFQNEAQLEKSRLLSDRFSAERPKGSFSTLEIQRTEQGDSAMYLCASSQDIAGTQYFGPGTRLLVL.

This rearrangement joins TRBV21-1 to TRBJ1-2; TRBD1 was called by the table and not checked on the DNA. TRBV21-1 is a pseudogene. The CDR3 consists of 20 residues. The CDR3 DNA reads as TGTGCCAGCAGCAGTGTCCCAAATAAAAAGGACAGGGGGGTCGGCTATGGCTACACCTTC. Encoded protein: CASSSVPNKKDRGVGYGYTF.

This chain connects TRBV7-2 to TRBJ2-3, with a possible D match to TRBD2 (5 bases). With 5 bases removed from V and 7 bases from J, the gap between germline ends came to 13 bases. Looked up from germline, CDR1 is SGHTA and CDR2 is FQGNSA. The CDR3 is 13 amino acids. The CDR3 DNA follows: TGTGCCAGCAGCCCGAGGGTCGGAAATACGCAGTATTTT. Amino acids: CASSPRVGNTQYF. Variable domain in full (rest from reference TRBV7-2 and TRBJ2-3): GAGVSQSPSNKVTEKGKDVELRCDPISGHTALYWYRQSLGQGLEFLIYFQGNSAPDKSGLPSDRFSAERTGGSVSTLTIQRTQQEDSAVYLCASSPRVGNTQYFGPGTRLTVL.

This clonotype was seen only once. The J gene is TRBJ2-3, the V gene TRBV19, with D uncertain. Germline CDR1 is LNHDA and CDR2 is SQIVND (reference sequence). V was pared by 3 bases and J by 2 bases, with 3 bases between. The CDR3 covers 12 residues. In DNA form, the CDR3 reads TGTGCCAGTAGTATGAACACAGATACGCAGTATTTT. It is translated as CASSMNTDTQYF.

CDR3 in amino acids: CASSFGEDEQFF. The DNA of the CDR3 is TGTGCCAGCAGCTTCGGGGAGGATGAGCAGTTCTTC. The J gene is TRBJ2-1, the V gene TRBV5-6, with D perhaps TRBD2 (6 bases). Trimming left V 2 bases short and J 8 bases short, with 8 bases between. Germline V gene sequence: CDR1 SGHDT, CDR2 YYEEEE. This CDR3 region has 12 residues.

This clonotype was seen at least ten times. This chain links TRBV12-3 or TRBV12-4 with TRBJ2-2, with D unresolved. V was trimmed by 4 bases and J by 7 bases, leaving 10 bases between them. The CDR3 spans 13 residues. In DNA form, the CDR3 reads TGTGCCAGCAGTTATTCCCCGGGCGGGGAGCTGTTTTTT. This sequence encodes CASSYSPGGELFF.

This rearrangement joins TRBV30 to TRBJ2-4; no clear D. The CDR3 contains 15 residues. Germline CDR1 and CDR2: GTSNPN and SVGIG (reference sequence). The V gene lost 2 bases and the J gene lost 0 bases, with 11 bases spanning the gap. The DNA for the CDR3 is TGTGCCTGGAGTCCAACAGCAGGAGCCAAAAACATTCAGTACTTC. Its translation is CAWSPTAGAKNIQYF.

This clonotype was observed at least ten times. The chain employs TRBV27 and TRBJ2-1; TRBD2 matches 7 bases. Germline V gene lookup returns CDR1 MNHEY and CDR2 SMNVEV (reference sequence). This CDR3 has 14 residues. After removal of 6 bases from V and 0 bases from J, the junction contained 2 bases not matched to a gene. This CDR3 reads CASSWTSSYNEQFF. The CDR3 nucleotides are TGTGCCAGCAGCTGGACTAGCTCCTACAATGAGCAGTTCTTC.

The V gene is TRBV30, the J gene TRBJ2-7; 14 positions agree with TRBD2. The length of the CDR3 is 15 residues. V dropped 5 bases and J dropped 3; count of bases not matched to a gene: 6. Germline V gives CDR1 GTSNPN, CDR2 SVGIG (reference sequence). The CDR3 protein is CAWQGLAGGHYEQYF. CDR3 in DNA: TGTGCCTGGCAAGGACTAGCGGGGGGACACTACGAGCAGTACTTC.

Comment on this clonotype: It may be a read error: a sequence one base away is much more abundant. This chain uses TRBV29-1 with TRBJ2-7; D call uncertain. Germline V CDR1 and CDR2: SQVTM, ANQGSEA. The CDR3 extends over 12 amino acids. The CDR3, as DNA: TGCAGCGTCGACGGACCCTCCTACGTGCAGTACTTC. Translation gives CSVDGPSYVQYF.

Only a few counts were recorded for this clonotype. The chain joins TRBV5-1 to TRBJ2-1; 9 bases fit TRBD1. The CDR3 covers 16 residues. From germline, CDR1 is SGHRS and CDR2 YFSETQ. Germline trimming cut 3 bases from V and 6 bases from J; bases unmatched to any gene: 10. CDR3 DNA: TGCGCCAGCAGCTGGGGTAGGGGACAGGGTGGCAATGAGCAGTTCTTC. Residues: CASSWGRGQGGNEQFF.